This T cell receptor (beta chain) was recorded in a study of T-cell reconstitution after alpha-beta-depleted transplantation in children. General study findings and limits: Several hundred expanded graft clones reportedly were the source of alpha-beta T cells about two months after transplant. The high TCRbeta diversity at day 60 in some patients came from surviving recipient T cells and thymic progenitors.

Germline V gene data show CDR1 as MGHRA and CDR2 as YSYEKL. V lost 0 bases, J lost 2 bases, and 10 bases lay in between. This CDR3 spans 15 amino acids. This clonotype was counted between two and nine times. Its target is not known. Molecular barcoding with unique molecular identifiers was used for the TCRbeta library. TCRdb itself ran the PCR reads through MiXCR, one entry per CDR3 protein. The profile shows some 830,000 distinct CDR3 sequences, around 15% of them singletons. The material was PBMCs, mostly from graft donor cells, obtained 360 days after TCRalphabeta/CD19-depleted stem cell transplant. The clonotype comes from a male patient between 10 and 17 years old who had a stem cell transplant for acute lymphoblastic leukemia, so the T cells may come from the graft donor. The chain employs TRBV4-1 and TRBJ1-1; D remains ambiguous. The CDR3 coding sequence is TGCGCCAGCAGCCAAGATCGGTGGGGTAACACTGAAGCTTTCTTT. It encodes CASSQDRWGNTEAFF.